This T cell receptor beta chain was documented in a study of cytomegalovirus exposure and HLA in healthy donors. The study's findings and limits: Highly shared sequence variants in one cluster were likely a sequencing artifact. A later analysis found TCR association rates differed by HLA locus, highest for DRB1 and lowest for HLA-C.

As to this clone: No antigen is known for it.

The PCR had 60 Vbeta and 13 Jbeta primers. Method: immunoSEQ multiplex PCR; TCRdb's copy keeps in-frame clones and lacks some. The table records roughly 200,000 clones, around 75% of them present only once. Specimen: PBMCs. This TCR derives from a male donor in good health and CMV-seronegative.

The CDR3 protein is CAWRSGGHNEQFF. CDR3 in DNA: TGTGCCTGGAGGAGCGGGGGGCACAATGAGCAGTTCTTC. The J gene is TRBJ2-1, the V gene TRBV30, with 9 bases matching TRBD2. Germline V gene data show CDR1 as GTSNPN and CDR2 as SVGIG (reference sequence). Losses at the gene ends were 3 bases for V and 5 bases for J; bases not matched to a gene: 2. The CDR3 consists of 13 residues.